The entry below describes one T cell receptor (beta chain). The source of the sample is a study of blood T cell repertoires in COVID-19. Clones were sequenced by immunoSEQ multiplex PCR, and TCRdb holds only the in-frame ones, with some missing. The sample shows about 320,000 clones, around 90% of them seen only once. V shed 5 bases, J shed 1 base, and the junction held 6 bases outside the gene matches. CDR3 length: 17 amino acids. Germline V gene data show CDR1 as SGHTA and CDR2 as FQGTGA. The chain combines TRBV7-3 with TRBJ2-4, with 12 nucleotides matching TRBD2. What was sequenced was PBMCs or T cells enriched from blood (not recorded which). This TCR came from a woman under 30 who had recovered from COVID-19. CDR3 region: CASSPGGLAGAKNIQYF. CDR3 coding DNA: TGTGCCAGCAGCCCAGGAGGACTAGCGGGGGCCAAAAACATTCAGTACTTC. The complete variable domain, with remaining parts taken from reference TRBV7-3 and TRBJ2-4, reads GAGVSQTPSNKVTEKGKYVELRCDPISGHTALYWYRQSLGQGPEFLIYFQGTGAADDSGLPNDRFFAVRPEGSVSTLKIQRTERGDSAVYLCASSPGGLAGAKNIQYFGAGTRLSVL.